One sample yielded the 30 T cell receptor beta chains listed below, sequenced in a study of T cell changes during pregnancy in multiple sclerosis. Measured with immunoSEQ multiplex PCR; TCRdb has only the in-frame clones, and not every one. The profile shows under 120,000 clones, more than 85% of them singletons. Material: peripheral blood, obtained after pregnancy. These receptors were obtained from a female donor with multiple sclerosis, enrolled in a pregnancy study.

V and J are TRBV4-2 and TRBJ1-2, with TRBD1 identical over 7 bases. CDR1 is LGHNA and CDR2 is YNFKEQ in the germline V gene. The junction had 4 bases not matched to a gene; V was cut back by 4 bases and J by 2 bases. The CDR3 is 14 residues long. The CDR3 nucleotides are TGTGCCAGCAGCCCCCAGACAGGGAACTATGGCTACACCTTC. Its protein is CASSPQTGNYGYTF.

The gene calls are TRBV19 and TRBJ1-2; tentative D call: TRBD1 (5 bases). This CDR3 has 13 amino acids. CDR1 and CDR2 from the germline V gene are LNHDA and SQIVND (reference sequence). The V end was cut by 4 bases, the J end by 8 bases, with 14 bases between. The CDR3 DNA reads as TGTGCCAGTAGTAGGGGCCCCCCAGGAGGCTACACCTTC. Encoded protein: CASSRGPPGGYTF.

The V call is TRBV4-1, the J call TRBJ2-1, with 9 bases identical to TRBD1. Trimming removed 0 bases from V and 8 bases from J; junction bases left unmatched: 8. The V gene's germline CDR1 is MGHRA and CDR2 YSYEKL. The CDR3 runs to 16 residues. The CDR3 bases are TGCGCCAGCAGCCAAGAAGGAGTGGGACAGGGTGATGAGCAGTTCTTC. Protein product: CASSQEGVGQGDEQFF.

The chain couples TRBV6-1 to TRBJ1-4, with D tentatively TRBD1 (5 bases). The germline gives CDR1 MNHNS, CDR2 SASEGT. The germline V and J ends were trimmed by 2 bases and 16 bases, with 17 bases remaining between them. The CDR3 totals 13 residues. This CDR3 reads CASSESRAHKRFF. CDR3 coding DNA: TGTGCCAGCAGTGAAAGCAGGGCCCATAAGCGGTTTTTT.

This clone was detected only once. The chain links TRBV7-2 to TRBJ1-1, with D possibly matching TRBD1 (6 bases). The CDR3 spans 17 residues. The germline V gene encodes CDR1 SGHTA and CDR2 FQGNSA. Trimming left V 4 bases short and J 5 bases short, with 23 bases between. CDR3 protein: CASSSYRTIQGQTEAFF. The CDR3 DNA sequence: TGTGCCAGCAGCTCCTATCGGACAATACAGGGTCAAACTGAAGCTTTCTTT.

The genes are TRBV7-9 and TRBJ1-6, with D tentatively TRBD1 (6 bases). Trimming cost V 3 bases and J 9 bases, with 24 bases left between them. CDR3 length: 18 amino acids. CDR1 is SEHNR and CDR2 is FQNEAQ in the germline V gene (reference sequence). CDR3 region: CASSFLQLAGARGSPLHF. The CDR3 DNA is TGTGCCAGCAGCTTCCTACAATTAGCAGGGGCGAGGGGTTCACCCCTCCACTTT.

The rearrangement joins TRBV6-5 to TRBJ1-1; D perhaps matches TRBD1 (5 bases). The germline V gene has CDR1 MNHEY and CDR2 SVGAGI. V was pared by 4 bases and J by 11 bases, with 20 bases between. The CDR3 is 14 residues long. This chain's CDR3 is CASSSGIGTFWAFF. CDR3 nucleotides: TGTGCCAGCAGTTCCGGGATCGGGACTTTTTGGGCTTTCTTT.

The J gene is TRBJ1-1, the V gene TRBV6-1; no reliable D call. V was pared by 3 bases and J by 8 bases, with 13 bases between. This CDR3 is 13 amino acids long. Germline values: CDR1 MNHNS, CDR2 SASEGT. Here the CDR3 DNA reads TGTGCCAGCAGTGAGGGCCCAGAAAGGGAAGCTTTCTTT. Protein: CASSEGPEREAFF.

The chain links TRBV5-1 to TRBJ2-7, with TRBD1 matching over 10 bases. There are 15 residues in the CDR3. J was trimmed by 6 bases and V by 0 bases; bases with no gene match: 6. Germline lookup yields CDR1 SGHRS and CDR2 YFSETQ. CDR3 loop: CASSLGTGGLGEQYF. The CDR3 nucleotides read TGCGCCAGCAGCTTGGGGACAGGGGGGTTGGGCGAGCAGTACTTC.

The chain has TRBV10-3 and TRBJ1-2; 8 bases agree with TRBD1. Germline V gene lookup returns CDR1 ENHRY and CDR2 SYGVKD. V was pared by 3 bases and J by 5 bases, with 8 bases of the junction left unmatched. This CDR3 is built from 15 residues. CDR3 sequence (DNA): TGTGCCATCAGTGAAAGGACAGGGACGGTGTATGGCTACACCTTC. Its translation is CAISERTGTVYGYTF.

The chain joins TRBV9 to TRBJ2-3; D is ambiguous. This CDR3 comprises 11 residues. The V and J ends lost 2 bases and 4 bases respectively, with 2 bases between them. Germline V gene lookup returns CDR1 SGDLS and CDR2 YYNGEE. The CDR3 DNA follows: TGTGCCAGCAGCGTCGCAGATACGCAGTATTTT. It specifies CASSVADTQYF.

The chain couples TRBV15 to TRBJ1-2; TRBD1 is a possible D gene (5 bases). This CDR3 has 13 residues. The V end was cut by 3 bases, the J end by 1 base, with 6 bases between. CDR1 is LNHNV, CDR2 YYDKDF, per germline (reference sequence). The CDR3 bases are TGTGCCACCAGCAGCGGGGGTAACTATGGCTACACCTTC. It encodes CATSSGGNYGYTF. Supplemented by reference TRBV15 and TRBJ1-2, the full variable domain reads DAMVIQNPRYQVTQFGKPVTLSCSQTLNHNVMYWYQQKSSQAPKLLFHYYDKDFNNEADTPDNFQSRRPNTSFCFLDIRSPGLGDTAMYLCATSSGGNYGYTFGSGTRLTVV.

This CDR3 reads CASSRLLIRRDEQYF. CDR3 coding DNA: TGTGCCAGCAGCCGATTGTTGATTCGGAGGGACGAGCAGTACTTC. The chain links TRBV7-2 to TRBJ2-7, with D possibly TRBD2 on 6 matching bases. CDR3 length equals 15 residues. V shed 5 bases and J shed 5 bases, with 19 bases lying between them. Germline-derived CDR1 and CDR2 are SGHTA and FQGNSA.

The rearrangement links TRBV19 to TRBJ2-1; D is uncertain. This CDR3 has 15 residues. Germline assignment: CDR1 LNHDA and CDR2 SQIVND (reference sequence). The V and J ends lost 2 bases and 0 bases respectively, with 8 bases between them. Here the CDR3 DNA reads TGTGCCAGTAGTATATCCCCGAGCTCCTACAATGAGCAGTTCTTC. Translated, it gives CASSISPSSYNEQFF.

This clone showed up just once. The chain couples TRBV14 to TRBJ2-7, with 8 bases aligning to TRBD2. Germline assignment: CDR1 SGHDN and CDR2 FVKESK. This CDR3 region has 15 residues. Losses at the gene ends were 3 bases for V and 5 bases for J; bases not matched to a gene: 9. The CDR3 here is CASSHLAGIRNEQYF. CDR3 DNA sequence: TGTGCCAGCAGCCACCTAGCGGGTATAAGGAACGAGCAGTACTTC. Looking up the rest from reference TRBV14 and TRBJ2-7 gives the full variable domain: EAGVTQFPSHSVIEKGQTVTLRCDPISGHDNLYWYRRVMGKEIKFLLHFVKESKQDESGMPNNRFLAERTGGTYSTLKVQPAELEDSGVYFCASSHLAGIRNEQYFGPGTRLTVT.

The V gene is TRBV6-5, the J gene TRBJ1-2; the D gene is possibly TRBD1 (6 bases). Per germline, CDR1 MNHEY and CDR2 SVGAGI. The length of the CDR3 is 13 residues. V lost 5 bases to trimming and J lost 4 bases, with 11 bases between them. The CDR3 sequence: CASSRGGSYGYTF. The CDR3 DNA follows: TGTGCCAGCAGTAGGGGGGGCAGCTATGGCTACACCTTC.

The rearrangement uses TRBV18 and TRBJ1-6, with D perhaps TRBD1 (5 bases). The germline V and J ends were trimmed by 4 bases and 0 bases, with 13 bases remaining between them. The germline gives CDR1 KGHSH, CDR2 LQKENI. This CDR3 contains 17 residues. CDR3 nucleotides: TGTGCCAGCTCACTACGAGTCACAGGCTCCTATAATTCACCCCTCCACTTT. Its translation: CASSLRVTGSYNSPLHF.

The V call is TRBV7-3, the J call TRBJ2-1; 10 bases map to TRBD2. V lost 7 bases to trimming and J lost 8 bases; unmatched junction nucleotides: 11. Per the germline V gene, CDR1 is SGHTA and CDR2 is FQGTGA. CDR3 length: 15 amino acids. CDR3 residues: CASTLGAGGRHEQFF. CDR3 nucleotides: TGTGCCAGCACCCTAGGAGCGGGGGGGAGGCATGAGCAGTTCTTC.

The CDR3 DNA follows: TGTGCCAGAGGCGGGACAGATCACTCTGGAAACACCATATATTTT. Its protein is CARGGTDHSGNTIYF. V usage is TRBV5-3 and J usage is TRBJ1-3; 7 nucleotides align to TRBD1. TRBV5-3 is flagged as an ORF with uncertain function. Trimming cost V 7 bases and J 0 bases; bases outside gene matches: 7. This CDR3 is built from 15 residues.

This clone was counted a few times. This CDR3 is also generated by other DNA sequences in the sample. The chain has TRBV9 and TRBJ1-1; possible D gene TRBD1, 5 bases. V was clipped by 3 bases and J by 0 bases, with 6 bases between them. Germline V gene data show CDR1 as SGDLS and CDR2 as YYNGEE. CDR3 length equals 13 residues. The CDR3 protein is CASSATVNTEAFF. The CDR3 DNA reads as TGTGCCAGCAGCGCGACAGTGAACACTGAAGCTTTCTTT.

The V and J genes are TRBV7-9 and TRBJ2-1; TRBD1 agrees at 8 bases. Germline V CDR1 and CDR2: SEHNR, FQNEAQ (reference sequence). With V trimmed by 9 bases and J by 3 bases, 10 bases remained unmatched. The CDR3 runs 15 residues. In DNA, the CDR3 is TGTGCCAGTCCCCCCCCCGGACAGGGCTACAATGAGCAGTTCTTC. Translating it yields CASPPPGQGYNEQFF.

J is TRBJ1-4 and V is TRBV7-8; unclear D gene. This CDR3 has 14 residues. V lost 5 bases, J lost 10 bases, and 17 bases lay in between. Germline V gives CDR1 SGHVS, CDR2 FQNEAQ. The CDR3 DNA is TGTGCCAGCAGCGCGGGCCGGACGGCGGGAAAACTGTTTTTT. It specifies CASSAGRTAGKLFF.

The chain carries TRBV30 and TRBJ1-1, with D unclear. Germline lookup yields CDR1 GTSNPN and CDR2 SVGIG (reference sequence). This CDR3 is built from 13 residues. Trimming left V 2 bases short and J 0 bases short, with 7 bases between. CDR3 sequence: CAWSPSLNTEAFF. The CDR3 DNA sequence: TGTGCCTGGAGTCCCTCCTTGAACACTGAAGCTTTCTTT.

The rearrangement joins TRBV4-2 to TRBJ1-1; 7 bases fit TRBD1. CDR3 length equals 16 residues. The germline gives CDR1 LGHNA, CDR2 YNFKEQ. Trimming took 5 bases from V and 5 from J; bases not matched to a gene: 14. The CDR3 protein is CASSGTVRFGGTEAFF. DNA of the CDR3: TGTGCCAGCAGCGGGACAGTTAGGTTTGGAGGGACTGAAGCTTTCTTT.

The chain employs TRBV9 and TRBJ2-3, with 16 bases that match TRBD2. V gave up 4 bases and J gave up 1 base; unmatched junction bases: 12. Germline V gives CDR1 SGDLS, CDR2 YYNGEE. The CDR3 runs 20 residues. The CDR3 DNA follows: TGTGCCAGCAGCAGACGGAGTGGGACTAGCGGGGGGGCGCGCACAGATACGCAGTATTTT. It translates to CASSRRSGTSGGARTDTQYF.

The J gene is TRBJ2-2, the V gene TRBV5-6, with no clear D. Germline CDR1 and CDR2: SGHDT and YYEEEE. V was clipped by 4 bases and J by 0 bases, with 7 bases between them. This CDR3 contains 14 residues. The CDR3 region is CASSPEANTGELFF. The CDR3 region has the DNA TGTGCCAGCAGCCCAGAAGCGAACACCGGGGAGCTGTTTTTT.

V usage is TRBV9 and J usage is TRBJ1-6, with 10 bases that match TRBD1. V lost 4 bases and J lost 10; bases outside the gene matches: 8. CDR3 length equals 15 residues. Germline V gene data show CDR1 as SGDLS and CDR2 as YYNGEE. CDR3 bases: TGTGCCAGCAGCCGTGAGACAGGGGGCAAATCACCCCTCCACTTT. As protein: CASSRETGGKSPLHF.

This chain connects TRBV5-6 to TRBJ2-4; maybe TRBD2 (5 bases). Trimming cost V 0 bases and J 15 bases, with 10 bases left between them. The CDR3 totals 11 residues. Per germline, CDR1 SGHDT and CDR2 YYEEEE. CDR3 in DNA: TGTGCCAGCAGCTTGGGCGGGCGGTGGTACTTC. Amino acid sequence: CASSLGGRWYF.

The chain combines TRBV5-1 with TRBJ1-3, with D unclear. Germline lookup yields CDR1 SGHRS and CDR2 YFSETQ. Trimming pared 4 bases from V and 2 bases from J, leaving 13 bases between. This CDR3 is 15 amino acids long. The CDR3 coding sequence is TGCGCCAGCAGCGACCGCGGCGGAACTGGAAACACCATATATTTT. It encodes CASSDRGGTGNTIYF.

The chain has TRBV7-9 and TRBJ2-5; TRBD1 aligns across 8 bases. The ends lost 5 bases at V and 5 bases at J; junction bases unmatched: 4. The CDR3 contains 13 residues. In germline, CDR1 is SEHNR, CDR2 FQNEAQ (reference sequence). The CDR3 DNA reads as TGTGCCAGCAGCCCAGGGGGCCGCGAGACCCAGTACTTC. Protein: CASSPGGRETQYF.